This TCR beta chain is drawn from a study of beta chain features in type 1 diabetes. Regarding the study as a whole: Among patients with Type 1 diabetes, TCRB CDR3s were moderately but significantly shorter in every one of the four CD4+ subsets.

With regard to this clone: Its antigen is currently unknown.

The authors reverse transcribed all of the isolated RNA, so sequencing captured expressed TCRB transcripts. TCRdb's copy holds only in-frame clones and misses some; the assay was immunoSEQ multiplex PCR. Here the sample spans about 370,000 clones, roughly a tenth being singletons. Germline V gene sequence: CDR1 SGHVS, CDR2 FQNEAQ. The CDR3 has 15 amino acids. V was clipped by 1 base and J by 2 bases; unmatched bases: 4. The specimen sequenced was central memory CD4+ T cells from blood. This TCR was sampled from a man aged 25 to 45 with type 1 diabetes. V gene TRBV7-8 combines with J gene TRBJ1-2, with 7 bases matching TRBD1. The CDR3 bases are TGTGCCAGCAGCTTAGGGGGGGGACAGAACTATGGCTACACCTTC. Amino acid sequence: CASSLGGGQNYGYTF.